This TCR beta chain was found in a study of patients and donors after allogeneic stem cell transplantation. V was cut by 10 bases and J by 2 bases, with 23 bases left in between. CDR3 size: 16 residues. Looked up from germline, CDR1 is LNHDA and CDR2 is SQIVND (reference sequence). TCRdb itself ran the RT-PCR reads through MiXCR, one entry per CDR3 protein. Of about 160,000 distinct CDR3 sequences in the sample, about 30% were seen once. In its sample, this clonotype was seen a few times. Material for sequencing was blood, either unsorted or a sorted T cell fraction (not recorded which). This sequence originates from a human donor who was either an allogeneic HSCT recipient or a stem cell or donor lymphocyte infusion donor (not recorded which). It is not recorded whose cells these are; they may come from a transplant donor. The V gene is TRBV19, the J gene TRBJ1-1, with D possibly matching TRBD1 (5 bases). CDR3 amino acids: CATSTRRGLGNTEAFF. CDR3 DNA sequence: TGTGCCACCTCTACGAGGCGGGGGTTGGGAAACACTGAAGCTTTCTTT. The entire variable domain, with the rest obtained from reference TRBV19 and TRBJ1-1, is as follows: DGGITQSPKYLFRKEGQNVTLSCEQNLNHDAMYWYRQDPGQGLRLIYYSQIVNDFQKGDIAEGYSVSREKKESFPLTVTSAQKNPTAFYLCATSTRRGLGNTEAFFGQGTRLTVV.